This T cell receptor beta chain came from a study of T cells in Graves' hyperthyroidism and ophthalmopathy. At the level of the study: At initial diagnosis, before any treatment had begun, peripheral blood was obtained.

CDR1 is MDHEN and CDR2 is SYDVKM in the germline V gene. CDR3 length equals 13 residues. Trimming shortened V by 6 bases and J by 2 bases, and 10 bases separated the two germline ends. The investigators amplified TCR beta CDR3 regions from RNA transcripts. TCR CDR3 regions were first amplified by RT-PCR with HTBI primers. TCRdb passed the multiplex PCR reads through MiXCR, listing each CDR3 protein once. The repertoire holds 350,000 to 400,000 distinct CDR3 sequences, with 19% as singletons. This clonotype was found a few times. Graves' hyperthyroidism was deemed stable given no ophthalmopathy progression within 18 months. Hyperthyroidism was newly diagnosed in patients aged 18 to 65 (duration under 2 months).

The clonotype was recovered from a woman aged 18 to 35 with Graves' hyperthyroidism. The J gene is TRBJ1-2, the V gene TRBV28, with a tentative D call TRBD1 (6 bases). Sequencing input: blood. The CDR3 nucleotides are TGTGCCAGCAGATTAACAGGGAACTATGGCTACACCTTC. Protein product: CASRLTGNYGYTF.